These 4 T cell receptor beta chains were sequenced from one sample in a study of molecular identifiers for immune sequencing clone quantification. MiXCR, applied by TCRdb to the PCR reads, yields one record per CDR3 protein. The sample includes roughly 630,000 distinct CDR3 sequences, about 25% of them seen just once. The sequencing input was naive CD8+ T cells from blood, with Jurkat cell RNA spiked in. As for subset: FACS-sorted CD8+CD4-CCR7+CD45RA+ naive T cells. The receptors here all came from a human donor in good health. Some libraries in this study had Jurkat cell RNA spiked in.

About this clonotype itself: It may be a read error: a sequence one base away is much more abundant. This chain uses TRBV3-1 with TRBJ1-5; a weak D match, TRBD1 (5 bases). The CDR3 sequence is 12 residues long. Germline V CDR1 and CDR2: LGHDT, YNNKEL (reference sequence). V lost 3 bases and J lost 5, with 5 bases in between. The CDR3, as DNA: TGTGCCAGCAGCCAGGGACATCAGCCCCAGCATTTT. It yields the protein CASSQGHQPQHF.

About this clonotype: A much larger clonotype is one base distant, so this may be a read error. V and J are TRBV11-2 and TRBJ1-1; D ambiguous. The germline V gene encodes CDR1 SGHAT and CDR2 FQNNGV. The CDR3 sequence is 15 residues long. Here the CDR3 reads CASGLDFLAGTEAFF. CDR3 DNA sequence: TGTGCCAGCGGCTTAGATTTCCTAGCGGGCACTGAAGCTTTCTTT.

This clonotype was observed at least ten times. The chain combines TRBV4-1 with TRBJ1-1; maybe TRBD1 (5 bases). V was clipped by 2 bases and J by 11 bases, with 15 bases between them. This CDR3 is 13 amino acids long. The germline gives CDR1 MGHRA, CDR2 YSYEKL. The CDR3: CASSQRSGSIAFF. CDR3 nucleotides: TGCGCCAGCAGCCAACGGTCAGGGTCAATCGCTTTCTTT.

This clonotype was counted many times. The V call is TRBV7-9, the J call TRBJ2-7; D gene ambiguous. The CDR3 spans 13 residues. The V and J ends lost 5 bases and 3 bases respectively, with 11 bases between them. Germline values: CDR1 SEHNR, CDR2 FQNEAQ (reference sequence). CDR3 residues: CASSALGDYEQYF. The CDR3 DNA sequence: TGTGCCAGCAGCGCCCTTGGAGACTACGAGCAGTACTTC.